In its sample, the clone carrying this T cell receptor beta chain was seen a few times. The antigen remains undetermined. TCRdb re-derived calls from the 5' RACE reads in MiXCR, one entry per CDR3 protein. This table holds about 450,000 distinct CDR3 sequences, 25% to 30% found once. The data were obtained in a study of CD8 T cells in ankylosing spondylitis. Study-wide results and caveats: Fewer than 10 highly homologous variants made up a TCR beta motif that seemed to typify ankylosing spondylitis blood.

Germline values: CDR1 DFQATT, CDR2 SNEGSKA (reference sequence). CDR3 length equals 17 residues. J gave up 5 bases and V 1 base, and 10 bases lay outside the gene matches. The origin of this receptor is a male donor with ankylosing spondylitis. V usage is TRBV20-1 and J usage is TRBJ2-1; 11 bases match TRBD2. Sequencing used blood, either unsorted or a sorted T cell fraction (not recorded which). DNA of the CDR3: TGCAGTGCTAGAGTGTATAGCGGGAGGGCCTCTGACAATGAGCAGTTCTTC. The encoded protein is CSARVYSGRASDNEQFF.